This T cell receptor beta chain was obtained from a study of shared clonotypes between healthy human individuals. The length of the CDR3 is 14 residues. From germline, CDR1 is MNHNS and CDR2 SASEGT. V shed 7 bases, J shed 3 bases, and the junction held 8 bases outside the gene matches. Produced via immunoSEQ multiplex PCR; TCRdb's table is partial and in-frame only. The repertoire holds roughly 520,000 clones, with 90% to 96% as singletons. This chain joins TRBV6-1 and TRBJ2-7; 8 bases fit TRBD1. Sequenced: naive CD4+ T cells sorted from blood. Noted subset: CD45RA+ positively selected. The sequence was obtained from a woman aged 25 to 39 in good health. The CDR3 here is CASTQGANLYEQYF. CDR3 in DNA: TGTGCCAGCACCCAGGGGGCCAACCTCTACGAGCAGTACTTC.